Listed below are T cell receptor beta chains from one sample, sequenced in a study of glioma-infiltrating T cells. TCRdb analysed the multiplex PCR reads with MiXCR anew, one entry per CDR3 protein. The sample lists 300,000 to 450,000 distinct CDR3 sequences; 41% were seen once. The sample was glioma tissue, nonneoplastic brain tissue, or PBMCs (not recorded which). The receptors were sampled from a human donor with low-grade glioma or glioblastoma, undergoing nonglioma brain surgery, or in good health (not recorded which). CDR3s include the opening cysteine and the closing phenylalanine or tryptophan. Each record gives: CDR3 length, D gene, clone size, J gene, V gene, CDR3 DNA, CDR3 protein. A D gene is named only where the DNA matches it firmly. Clone size is given for some rows only: seen once, a few or many times, or a class if the clone is expanded.

15 TRBD2 many TRBJ2-3 TRBV15 TGTGCCACCAGGGGACTAGCGGTAAACACAGATACGCAGTATTTT CATRGLAVNTDTQYF
14 TRBD2 NA TRBJ2-7 TRBV7-6 TGTGCCAGCTCGGGAGGAAAGGGAGGGTACGAGCAGTACTTC CASSGGKGGYEQYF
16 TRBD1 NA TRBJ2-1 TRBV20-1 TGCAGTGCTAGCCCAGGGGGCGGGTACTTAAACAATGAGCAGTTCTTC CSASPGGGYLNNEQFF
14 NA many TRBJ1-1 TRBV4-3 TGCGCCAGCAGCCGGGAGGGGGGTTTTACTGAAGCTTTCTTT CASSREGGFTEAFF
11 NA many TRBJ1-1 TRBV6-1 TGTGCCAGCAGTACCAACGCGGGGGCTTTCTTT CASSTNAGAFF
15 NA many TRBJ2-1 TRBV28 TGTGCCAGCAGTTCCCGCCTGAGGGGGGACTTATCCTCGTTCTTC CASSSRLRGDLSSFF
16 TRBD1 few TRBJ1-1 TRBV7-9 TGTGCCAGCAGCCTAGGACAGGGAGGGATGAACACTGAAGCTTTCTTT CASSLGQGGMNTEAFF
14 NA few TRBJ1-5 TRBV5-4 TGTGCCAGCAGCTTGAATCCAAGCAATCAGCCCCAGCATTTT CASSLNPSNQPQHF
14 TRBD1 NA TRBJ2-7 TRBV27 TGTGCCAGCAGTTCCCCGGGACAGGCTCCCGAGCAGTACTTC CASSSPGQAPEQYF
16 TRBD2 few TRBJ2-1 TRBV19 TGTGCCAGTAGTATGGCAGCGGGAAGCTACTACAATGAGCAGTTCTTC CASSMAAGSYYNEQFF
13 TRBD1 NA TRBJ1-1 TRBV6-5 TGTGCCAGCAGTTATACAGGGGGCACTAAAGCTTTCTTT CASSYTGGTKAFF
16 NA few TRBJ2-1 TRBV28 TGTGCCAGCAGTTTGGCCGGGGCAGGGGAGCACAATGAGCAGTTCTTC CASSLAGAGEHNEQFF
13 NA many TRBJ1-5 TRBV7-2 TGTGCCAGCAGAATGAGTAGCAATCAGCCCCAGCATTTT CASRMSSNQPQHF
17 NA NA TRBJ1-2 TRBV7-9 TGTGCCAGCAGCTTAGCTCAGGGACAAAAGCAACACTATGGCTACACCTTC CASSLAQGQKQHYGYTF
13 NA NA TRBJ1-1 TRBV4-3 TGCGCCAGCAGAAGGGGGGGCACCACTGAAGCTTTCTTT CASRRGGTTEAFF
11 NA NA TRBJ1-6 TRBV20-1 TGCAGTTGGTCTTCCGGCTCACCCCTCCACTTT CSWSSGSPLHF
16 TRBD1 NA TRBJ2-2 TRBV7-9 TGTGCCAGCAGCGATTCTAGGGGGCGCGACACCGGGGAGCTGTTTTTT CASSDSRGRDTGELFF
12 NA NA TRBJ1-1 TRBV7-2 TGTGCCAGCAGTCGGACAGAGACTGAAGCTTTCTTT CASSRTETEAFF
13 NA NA TRBJ1-2 TRBV5-1 TGCGCCAGCCGACTGGGGATTAACTATGGCTACACCTTC CASRLGINYGYTF
17 TRBD1 many TRBJ2-3 TRBV6-2/TRBV6-3 TGTGCCAGCAGTTACAGCCTCCAGGGGGCATACACAGATACGCAGTATTTT CASSYSLQGAYTDTQYF
17 TRBD2 many TRBJ2-1 TRBV28 TGTGCCAGCAGTTCGGGACTAGCGGGAGGAAGGTTGAATGAGCAGTTCTTC CASSSGLAGGRLNEQFF
13 NA NA TRBJ1-5 TRBV4-1 TGCGCCAGCAGCGAGGGGAGCCATCAGCCCCAGCATTTT CASSEGSHQPQHF
14 TRBD2 NA TRBJ2-7 TRBV5-4 TGTGCCAGCAGCCTCGGACTAGCGGGGTCCGAGCAGTACTTC CASSLGLAGSEQYF
13 NA NA TRBJ1-5 TRBV20-1 TGCAGTGCTAACACAGGTCAGGGTCAGCCCCAGCATTTT CSANTGQGQPQHF
12 NA once TRBJ2-7 TRBV12-3/TRBV12-4 TGTGCCAGCAGTTCGATAGCGGTTGAGCAGTACTTC CASSSIAVEQYF